This TCR beta chain was found in a study of tumor-infiltrating lymphocytes in primary liver carcinoma. The germline V gene has CDR1 SGHAT and CDR2 FQNNGV. The CDR3 totals 17 residues. V shed 4 bases and J 1 base; nucleotides not matched to a gene: 8. Points from the study as a whole: Owing to bulk unsorted samples, no comparison was made between CD4+ and CD8+ repertoires. The study found tumor-adjacent and tumor-blood pairs overlapped less than tumor region pairs.

This clonotype came up many times. Its antigen is unidentified. Priming with a constant-region primer yielded TCR beta cDNA from approximately 500 ng total RNA. Three-round nested multiplex PCR performed with slightly modified ARM-PCR produced the TCR beta libraries. TRBV1-TRBV30 forward primers paired with a C-beta reverse primer were used in the first two PCR rounds, which ran approximately 10 cycles each. MiXCR, applied by TCRdb to the multiplex PCR reads, yields one record per CDR3 protein. Of some 190,000 distinct CDR3 sequences in the sample, about 60% were seen once. RNA isolated from unsorted whole blood supplied the blood RNA, with germline DNA also extracted.

The sequenced material came from peripheral blood. The chain has TRBV11-2 and TRBJ2-7, with TRBD2 matching over 12 bases. The clonotype comes from a middle-aged man with primary liver carcinoma and hepatitis B virus infection. In DNA, the CDR3 is TGTGCCAGCAGCTGGACTAGCGGGACAGGAAGTTCCTACGAGCAGTACTTC. Its protein is CASSWTSGTGSSYEQYF.